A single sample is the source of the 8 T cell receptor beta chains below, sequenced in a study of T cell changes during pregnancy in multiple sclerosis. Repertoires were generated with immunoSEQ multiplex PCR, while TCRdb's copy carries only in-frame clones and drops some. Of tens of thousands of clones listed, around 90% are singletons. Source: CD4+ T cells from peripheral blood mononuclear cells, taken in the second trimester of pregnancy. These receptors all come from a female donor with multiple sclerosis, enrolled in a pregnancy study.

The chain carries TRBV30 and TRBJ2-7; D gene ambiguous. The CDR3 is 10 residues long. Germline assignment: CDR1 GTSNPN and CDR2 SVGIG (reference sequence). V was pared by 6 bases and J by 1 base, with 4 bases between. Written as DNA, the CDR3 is TGTGCCTGCGGGTCCTACGAGCAGTACTTC. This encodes CACGSYEQYF. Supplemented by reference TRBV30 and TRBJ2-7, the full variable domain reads SQTIHQWPATLVQPVGSPLSLECTVEGTSNPNLYWYRQAAGRGLQLLFYSVGIGQISSEVPQNLSASRPQDRQFILSSKKLLLSDSGFYLCACGSYEQYFGPGTRLTVT.

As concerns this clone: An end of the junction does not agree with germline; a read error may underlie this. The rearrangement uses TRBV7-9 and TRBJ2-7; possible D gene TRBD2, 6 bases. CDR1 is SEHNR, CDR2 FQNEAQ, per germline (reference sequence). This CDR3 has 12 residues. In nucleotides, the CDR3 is TGTGCCAGCAGCCCGGAGGGTTACCGCAGGGACTTC. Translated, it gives CASSPEGYRRDF.

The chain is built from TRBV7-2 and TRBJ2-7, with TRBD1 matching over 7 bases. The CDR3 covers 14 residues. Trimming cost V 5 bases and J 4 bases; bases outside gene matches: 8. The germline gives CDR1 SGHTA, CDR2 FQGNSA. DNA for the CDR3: TGTGCCAGCAGCGAAGGGGGCCAGGGGTACGAGCAGTACTTC. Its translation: CASSEGGQGYEQYF.

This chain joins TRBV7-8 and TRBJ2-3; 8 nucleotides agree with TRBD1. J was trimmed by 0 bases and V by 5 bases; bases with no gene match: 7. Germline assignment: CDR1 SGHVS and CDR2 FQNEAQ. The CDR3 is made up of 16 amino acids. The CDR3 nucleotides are TGTGCCAGCAGCGAAATGGGACAGGCTAGCACAGATACGCAGTATTTT. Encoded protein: CASSEMGQASTDTQYF.

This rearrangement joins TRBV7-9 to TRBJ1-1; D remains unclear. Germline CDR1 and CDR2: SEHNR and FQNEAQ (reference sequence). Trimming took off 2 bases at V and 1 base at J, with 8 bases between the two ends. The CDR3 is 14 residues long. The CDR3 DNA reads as TGTGCCAGCAGCTTAAACGCAGGGAACACTGAAGCTTTCTTT. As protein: CASSLNAGNTEAFF.

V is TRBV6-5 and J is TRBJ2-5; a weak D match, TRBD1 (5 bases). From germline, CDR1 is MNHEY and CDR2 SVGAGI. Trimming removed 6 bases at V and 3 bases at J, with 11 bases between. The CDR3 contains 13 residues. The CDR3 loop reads CASSSGRKETQYF. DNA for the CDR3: TGTGCCAGCAGCTCAGGGCGAAAAGAGACCCAGTACTTC.

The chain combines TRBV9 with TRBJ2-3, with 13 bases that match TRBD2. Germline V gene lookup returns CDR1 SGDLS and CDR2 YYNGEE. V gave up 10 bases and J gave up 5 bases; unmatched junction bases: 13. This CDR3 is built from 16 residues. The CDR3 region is CAVGLAGVTSGDTQYF. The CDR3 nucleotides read TGTGCCGTAGGACTAGCGGGGGTGACTAGTGGAGATACGCAGTATTTT.

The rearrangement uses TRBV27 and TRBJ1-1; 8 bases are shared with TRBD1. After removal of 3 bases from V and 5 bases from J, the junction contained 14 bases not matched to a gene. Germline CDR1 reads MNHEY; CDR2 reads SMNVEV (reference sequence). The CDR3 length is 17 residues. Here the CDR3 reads CASSFIFRGQRGTEAFF. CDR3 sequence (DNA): TGTGCCAGCAGTTTTATCTTCAGGGGGCAAAGGGGAACTGAAGCTTTCTTT.